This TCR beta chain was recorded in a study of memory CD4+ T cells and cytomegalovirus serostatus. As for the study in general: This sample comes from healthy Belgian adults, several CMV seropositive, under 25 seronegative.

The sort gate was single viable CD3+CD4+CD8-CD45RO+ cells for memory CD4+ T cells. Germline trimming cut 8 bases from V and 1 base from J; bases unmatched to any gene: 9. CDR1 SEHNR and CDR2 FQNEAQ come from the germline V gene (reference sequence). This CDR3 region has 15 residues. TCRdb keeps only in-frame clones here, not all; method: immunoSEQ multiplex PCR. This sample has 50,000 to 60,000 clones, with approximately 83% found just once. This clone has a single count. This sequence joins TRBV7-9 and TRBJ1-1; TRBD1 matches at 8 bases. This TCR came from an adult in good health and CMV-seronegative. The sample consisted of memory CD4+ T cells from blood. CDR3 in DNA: TGTGCCAGCTTCCCAGGGGGCCTTTGGAACACTGAAGCTTTCTTT. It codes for CASFPGGLWNTEAFF. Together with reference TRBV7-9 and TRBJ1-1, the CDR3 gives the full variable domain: DTGVSQNPRHKITKRGQNVTFRCDPISEHNRLYWYRQTLGQGPEFLTYFQNEAQLEKSRLLSDRFSAERPKGSFSTLEIQRTEQGDSAMYLCASFPGGLWNTEAFFGQGTRLTVV.